The 11 T cell receptor beta chains below were found in one sample sequenced in a study of beta chain features in type 1 diabetes. Reverse transcription of all isolated RNA meant that expressed TCRB transcripts were sequenced. Method: immunoSEQ multiplex PCR; TCRdb's copy keeps in-frame clones and lacks some. The sample lists 810,000 or so clones, roughly 17% occurring once. The sample was naive CD4+ T cells from blood. Receptor source: a young woman in good health.

A remark on this clone: Other DNA sequences in this specimen translate into the identical CDR3. The chain employs TRBV19 and TRBJ2-6, with D unresolved. The germline CDR1 and CDR2 sequences are LNHDA and SQIVND (reference sequence). The CDR3 extends over 13 amino acids. Trimming removed 8 bases at V and 2 bases at J, with 7 bases between. CDR3 in amino acids: CASSLPGANVLTF. CDR3 DNA: TGTGCCAGTTCCCTCCCTGGGGCCAACGTCCTGACTTTC.

This clone was detected only a few times. This chain's CDR3 is CASSAPGQGSDTQYF. The CDR3 DNA reads as TGTGCCAGTAGCGCGCCGGGACAGGGGTCAGATACGCAGTATTTT. The gene calls are TRBV19 and TRBJ2-3, with 10 positions matching TRBD1. The germline V gene has CDR1 LNHDA and CDR2 SQIVND (reference sequence). The CDR3 is made up of 15 amino acids. Losses at the gene ends were 6 bases for V and 4 bases for J; bases not matched to a gene: 7. The full variable domain, with the rest looked up from reference TRBV19 and TRBJ2-3, is DGGITQSPKYLFRKEGQNVTLSCEQNLNHDAMYWYRQDPGQGLRLIYYSQIVNDFQKGDIAEGYSVSREKKESFPLTVTSAQKNPTAFYLCASSAPGQGSDTQYFGPGTRLTVL.

The gene calls are TRBV6-5 and TRBJ2-3; D uncertain. The CDR3 is made up of 16 amino acids. The ends were cut back, 0 bases at V and 0 bases at J, with 10 bases in the middle. The germline V gene encodes CDR1 MNHEY and CDR2 SVGAGI. Written as DNA, the CDR3 is TGTGCCAGCAGTTACTCGGGCACCCTTAGCACAGATACGCAGTATTTT. It encodes CASSYSGTLSTDTQYF.

This clone was observed a handful of times. In DNA form, the CDR3 reads TGTGCCAGCAGCTTAGCCCAGGGGAGAGGCAGGTCGAATGAAAAACTGTTTTTT. As protein: CASSLAQGRGRSNEKLFF. This chain joins TRBV7-2 and TRBJ1-4, with a tentative D call TRBD1 (6 bases). Looked up from germline, CDR1 is SGHTA and CDR2 is FQGNSA. V lost 0 bases and J 5 bases, leaving 19 bases between the germline ends. The CDR3 sequence is 18 residues long.

The CDR3 loop is CASSPLEGESNGYTF. In DNA form, the CDR3 reads TGTGCCAGCTCACCACTCGAGGGGGAAAGTAATGGCTACACCTTC. The J gene is TRBJ1-2, the V gene TRBV18; D perhaps matches TRBD1 (6 bases). In germline, CDR1 is KGHSH, CDR2 LQKENI. The CDR3 runs 15 residues. The V gene lost 1 base and the J gene lost 6 bases, with 15 bases spanning the gap.

This sequence joins TRBV27 and TRBJ2-5, with D possibly being TRBD1 (5 bases). The assigned J gene may be wrong: the sequence end matches TRBJ2-7 better. The CDR3 runs to 12 residues. Germline V lookup: CDR1 MNHEY, CDR2 SMNVEV (reference sequence). The CDR3 DNA is TGTGCCAGCAGCGACAGTACCTACGAGCAGTACTTC. Translated: CASSDSTYEQYF.

This clone was picked up a small number of times. The gene calls are TRBV7-6 and TRBJ2-2; 7 bases are shared with TRBD2. The length of the CDR3 is 16 residues. Losses at the gene ends were 2 bases for V and 6 bases for J; bases not matched to a gene: 9. CDR1 and CDR2 from the germline V gene are SGHVS and FNYEAQ. Written as DNA, the CDR3 is TGTGCCAGCAGCTTAAGTCCGGCGGGAGTGGCCGGGGAGCTGTTTTTT. Translation: CASSLSPAGVAGELFF.

This chain joins TRBV7-6 and TRBJ2-5; D is unclear. Trimming pared 4 bases from V and 5 bases from J, leaving 8 bases between. This CDR3 spans 12 amino acids. CDR1 and CDR2 (germline): SGHVS, FNYEAQ. CDR3 sequence: CASSSLGETQYF. CDR3 bases: TGTGCCAGCAGCTCCCTGGGGGAGACCCAGTACTTC.

The chain joins TRBV7-9 to TRBJ1-2; 7 bases are shared with TRBD1. This CDR3 contains 13 residues. With V trimmed by 7 bases and J by 10 bases, 12 bases remained unmatched. Germline V gives CDR1 SEHNR, CDR2 FQNEAQ (reference sequence). The DNA of the CDR3 is TGTGCCAGCACCCTTCAGCGACAGGGATCCTACACCTTC. Its translation is CASTLQRQGSYTF.

In the case of this clone: At one end the junction does not follow the germline gene, possibly because of a read error. The chain recombines TRBV29-1 with TRBJ2-5, with a weak D call TRBD2 (5 bases). Per germline, CDR1 SQVTM and CDR2 ANQGSEA. This CDR3 has 17 amino acids. CDR3 sequence (DNA): TGCAGCGTTGGGGGTTCGACCGGAGAGACGTTGGGTGGAGGAACAGACTTC. The encoded protein is CSVGGSTGETLGGGTDF.

This clone has only a few counts. The rearrangement uses TRBV7-2 and TRBJ2-3, with TRBD2 matching 9 bases. The CDR3 is 16 amino acids. With V trimmed by 5 bases and J by 3 bases, 9 bases remained unmatched. CDR1 and CDR2 from the germline V gene are SGHTA and FQGNSA. CDR3 sequence: CASSRSGSGGTDTQYF. CDR3 nucleotide sequence: TGTGCCAGCAGCCGTAGCGGGAGCGGGGGGACAGATACGCAGTATTTT.